The clone carrying this TCR beta chain was seen once. There are 15 residues in the CDR3. V lost 1 base, J lost 1 base, and 8 bases lay in between. Germline-derived CDR1 and CDR2 are MDHEN and SYDVKM. Using immunoSEQ multiplex PCR, the repertoire was profiled, and TCRdb retains in-frame clones only, with some absent. The sample records 15,000 to 25,000 clones, around four fifths being singletons. This record belongs to a study of OX40 agonist ivuxolimab in advanced cancers. On the study more broadly: Dose-escalation patients were diagnosed with hepatocellular carcinoma, melanoma, renal cell cancer or head and neck cancer.

The sequences come from CD4+ or CD8+ T cells sorted from blood, collected in a trial of the OX40 agonist ivuxolimab. V is TRBV28 and J is TRBJ2-1; the D call may be TRBD1 or TRBD2 (5 bases each). The clonotype was recovered from an adult with an advanced solid tumor such as melanoma, head and neck, liver or kidney cancer. DNA for the CDR3: TGTGCCAGCAGTTTATTTTGGGGGTCCTACAATGAGCAGTTCTTC. This encodes CASSLFWGSYNEQFF.